The 19 T cell receptor beta chains in this list originate from one sample, sequenced in a study of blood T cell repertoires in COVID-19 (dated by TCRdb to about 2020). Libraries were prepared through the immunoSEQ multiplex PCR assay. TCRdb's version of the immuneACCESS table is confined to in-frame rearrangements and falls short of the full clone set. An unresolved V gene accounts for under half of the shortfall where checked; the remainder is of unknown origin. The sample table lists 250,000 to 300,000 clones, around 90% of them with a count of one. 5.2% of the sample is in the top ten clones. Sequences were obtained from peripheral blood. The receptor set was obtained from a woman aged 60 to 75 with COVID-19, enrolled during active disease.

V gene TRBV19 combines with J gene TRBJ1-1, with D hard to call. The CDR3 spans 9 residues. Germline V CDR1 and CDR2: LNHDA, SQIVND (reference sequence). DNA of the CDR3: TGTGCTGCGGGCTCTGAAGCTTTCTTT. Translation: CAAGSEAFF.

The CDR3 DNA follows: TGCGCCAGCAGCCCCCGCGGGGAGGCAGGCCCAATGGACGAGCAGTACTTC. As protein: CASSPRGEAGPMDEQYF. This chain uses TRBV5-1 with TRBJ2-7, with D maybe TRBD2 (6 bases). V shed 4 bases and J shed 5 bases, with 25 bases lying between them. The V gene's germline CDR1 is SGHRS and CDR2 YFSETQ. The CDR3 contains 17 residues.

The chain links TRBV3-1 (or the pseudogene TRBV3-2) to TRBJ1-1, with D perhaps TRBD1 (5 bases). V lost 0 bases and J 5 bases, leaving 7 bases between the germline ends. The CDR3 consists of 13 residues. CDR1 and CDR2 (germline): LGHDT, YNNKEL (reference sequence). CDR3 protein: CASSQEGGTEAFF. Here the CDR3 DNA reads TGTGCCAGCAGCCAAGAGGGGGGTACTGAAGCTTTCTTT.

V usage is TRBV18 and J usage is TRBJ1-5; TRBD1 is a possible D gene (6 bases). Germline V gene lookup returns CDR1 KGHSH and CDR2 LQKENI. V lost 1 base to trimming and J lost 5 bases, with 9 bases between them. The CDR3 is 14 amino acids. CDR3 region: CASSPLSGDQPQHF. The CDR3 DNA follows: TGTGCCAGCTCACCACTATCAGGGGATCAGCCCCAGCATTTT.

The rearrangement joins TRBV6-1 to TRBJ1-4; D not resolved. This CDR3 contains 13 residues. Trimming took off 2 bases at V and 4 bases at J, with 5 bases between the two ends. Germline V lookup: CDR1 MNHNS, CDR2 SASEGT. In nucleotides, the CDR3 is TGTGCCAGCAGTGAACTCAGTAATGAAAAACTGTTTTTT. It is translated as CASSELSNEKLFF.

The chain has TRBV9 and TRBJ2-7; perhaps TRBD2 as D (6 bases). The germline V gene has CDR1 SGDLS and CDR2 YYNGEE. This CDR3 has 15 amino acids. The ends were cut back, 4 bases at V and 9 bases at J, with 23 bases in the middle. CDR3 in DNA: TGTGCCAGCAGCCCATCGGGCCGCCTGGAGGGTGCGCAGTACTTC. Its translation is CASSPSGRLEGAQYF.

The chain is built from TRBV5-8 and TRBJ1-2; no reliable D call. CDR1 and CDR2 (germline): SGHTS, YDEGEE. Between the trimmed V and J ends, which lost 2 bases and 8 bases, there was a span of 25 bases. The CDR3 contains 17 residues. The DNA for the CDR3 is TGTGCCAGCAGCTTTCGGTTGGGAGGGTTGGCCCCAGCGGGCTACACCTTC. Protein product: CASSFRLGGLAPAGYTF. Full variable domain (outside the CDR3, taken from reference TRBV5-8 and TRBJ1-2): EAGVTQSPTHLIKTRGQQATLRCSPISGHTSVYWYQQALGLGLQFLLWYDEGEERNRGNFPPRFSGRQFPNYSSELNVNALELEDSALYLCASSFRLGGLAPAGYTFGSGTRLTVV.

J is TRBJ1-5 and V is TRBV30; the D gene is possibly TRBD1 (5 bases). This CDR3 has 14 residues. V gave up 3 bases and J gave up 10 bases, with 19 bases separating them. Looked up from germline, CDR1 is GTSNPN and CDR2 is SVGIG (reference sequence). In DNA form, the CDR3 reads TGTGCCTGGAGCCGACAGCCGGGGGACCAACCCCAGCATTTT. The encoded protein is CAWSRQPGDQPQHF.

The CDR3, as DNA: TGTGCCTGGAGCGCAGGTACGCTTGGCTACACCTTC. Residues: CAWSAGTLGYTF. The V and J genes are TRBV30 and TRBJ1-2; no clear D gene. There are 12 residues in the CDR3. Looked up from germline, CDR1 is GTSNPN and CDR2 is SVGIG (reference sequence). V lost 3 bases and J 7 bases, leaving 12 bases between the germline ends. Using reference TRBV30 and TRBJ1-2 for the parts outside the CDR3, the full variable domain is SQTIHQWPATLVQPVGSPLSLECTVEGTSNPNLYWYRQAAGRGLQLLFYSVGIGQISSEVPQNLSASRPQDRQFILSSKKLLLSDSGFYLCAWSAGTLGYTFGSGTRLTVV.

J is TRBJ1-2 and V is TRBV7-9, with D unresolved. This CDR3 region has 13 residues. Germline loops: CDR1 SEHNR, CDR2 FQNEAQ (reference sequence). V was clipped by 3 bases and J by 5 bases, with 10 bases between them. The CDR3 reads CASSLDGLYGYTF. The CDR3 DNA reads TGTGCCAGCAGCTTGGACGGACTATATGGCTACACCTTC.

This chain links TRBV14 with TRBJ2-3; TRBD1 agrees at 8 bases. V dropped 4 bases and J dropped 2; count of bases not matched to a gene: 5. The CDR3 sequence is 15 residues long. Per germline, CDR1 SGHDN and CDR2 FVKESK. The CDR3 DNA reads TGTGCCAGCAGCCGACGACAGGGGAACACAGATACGCAGTATTTT. Amino acid sequence: CASSRRQGNTDTQYF.

CDR3 sequence reads: CASSPPGGPETQYF. The CDR3 DNA sequence: TGTGCCAGCAGTCCACCGGGGGGGCCCGAGACCCAGTACTTC. V is TRBV28 and J is TRBJ2-5, with TRBD2 identical over 8 bases. Per the germline V gene, CDR1 is MDHEN and CDR2 is SYDVKM. The trim removed 5 bases at V and 5 bases at J, leaving 7 bases unmatched. The CDR3 is 14 residues long.

The V call is TRBV3-1 (or the pseudogene TRBV3-2), the J call TRBJ2-1; 12 nucleotides align to TRBD1. With 4 bases clipped from V and 7 bases from J, the junction kept 5 bases outside the gene matches. Germline values: CDR1 LGHDT, CDR2 YNNKEL (reference sequence). This CDR3 is 15 amino acids long. This CDR3 reads CASSRGTGGRNEQFF. Here the CDR3 DNA reads TGTGCCAGCAGCCGTGGGACAGGGGGCAGGAATGAGCAGTTCTTC.

This clone was counted once. CDR3 sequence: CASSIRSGGAYEQYF. The DNA of the CDR3 is TGTGCCAGTAGTATCCGGTCCGGCGGTGCCTACGAGCAGTACTTC. The genes are TRBV19 and TRBJ2-7; D remains ambiguous. This CDR3 is 15 amino acids long. V was cut by 3 bases and J by 2 bases, with 14 bases left in between. Germline V lookup: CDR1 LNHDA, CDR2 SQIVND (reference sequence).

V gene TRBV9 combines with J gene TRBJ2-2; the match to TRBD2 covers 11 bases. J gave up 8 bases and V 4 bases, and 7 bases lay outside the gene matches. The V gene's germline CDR1 is SGDLS and CDR2 YYNGEE. The CDR3 has 15 amino acids. The CDR3 protein is CASSFETSGSGELFF. CDR3 DNA sequence: TGTGCCAGCAGCTTTGAAACTAGCGGGAGTGGGGAGCTGTTTTTT.

CDR3 protein: CATSTGQGLGYGYTF. The CDR3 bases are TGTGCCACCAGCACCGGACAGGGGTTAGGCTATGGCTACACCTTC. The V and J genes are TRBV15 and TRBJ1-2, with 9 bases lining up with TRBD1. CDR1 and CDR2 (germline): LNHNV, YYDKDF (reference sequence). The CDR3 covers 15 residues. Trimming cost V 4 bases and J 4 bases; bases outside gene matches: 7. Full variable domain (outside the CDR3, taken from reference TRBV15 and TRBJ1-2): DAMVIQNPRYQVTQFGKPVTLSCSQTLNHNVMYWYQQKSSQAPKLLFHYYDKDFNNEADTPDNFQSRRPNTSFCFLDIRSPGLGDTAMYLCATSTGQGLGYGYTFGSGTRLTVV.

The chain couples TRBV19 to TRBJ1-2; 11 bases align to TRBD1. Germline CDR1 LNHDA, CDR2 SQIVND (reference sequence). Losses at the gene ends were 5 bases for V and 4 bases for J; bases not matched to a gene: 9. This CDR3 is built from 16 residues. The CDR3 DNA sequence: TGTGCCAGTAGTCCCGGACAGGGGGCGGCCGGCTATGGCTACACCTTC. Translation: CASSPGQGAAGYGYTF.

This rearrangement joins TRBV5-6 to TRBJ2-1; TRBD2 aligns across 8 bases. J gave up 0 bases and V 2 bases, and 10 bases lay outside the gene matches. This CDR3 has 18 amino acids. Germline-derived CDR1 and CDR2 are SGHDT and YYEEEE. CDR3 amino acids: CASSFYMGLAGSYNEQFF. CDR3 bases: TGTGCCAGCAGCTTTTATATGGGTCTAGCGGGCTCCTACAATGAGCAGTTCTTC.

The V call is TRBV12-3 or TRBV12-4, the J call TRBJ1-5; 11 bases match TRBD1. This CDR3 is 13 amino acids long. V lost 10 bases and J lost 6; bases outside the gene matches: 5. CDR3 nucleotide sequence: TGTGCCACCCGGACAGGGGGCGGTCAGCCCCAGCATTTT. Residues: CATRTGGGQPQHF.